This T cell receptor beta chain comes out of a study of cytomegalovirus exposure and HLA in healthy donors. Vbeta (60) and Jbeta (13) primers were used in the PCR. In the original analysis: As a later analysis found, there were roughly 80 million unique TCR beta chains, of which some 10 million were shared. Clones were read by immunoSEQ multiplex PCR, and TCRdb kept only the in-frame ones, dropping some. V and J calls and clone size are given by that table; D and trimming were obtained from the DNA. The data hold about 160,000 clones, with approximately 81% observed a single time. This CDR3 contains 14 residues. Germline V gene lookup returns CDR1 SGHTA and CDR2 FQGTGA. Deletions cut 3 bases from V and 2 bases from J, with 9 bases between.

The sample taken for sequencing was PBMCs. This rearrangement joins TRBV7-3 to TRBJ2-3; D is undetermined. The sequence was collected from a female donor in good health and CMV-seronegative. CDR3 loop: CASSFNGATDTQYF. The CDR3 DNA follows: TGTGCCAGCAGCTTTAACGGAGCCACAGATACGCAGTATTTT. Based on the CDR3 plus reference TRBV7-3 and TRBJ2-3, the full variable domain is GAGVSQTPSNKVTEKGKYVELRCDPISGHTALYWYRQSLGQGPEFLIYFQGTGAADDSGLPNDRFFAVRPEGSVSTLKIQRTERGDSAVYLCASSFNGATDTQYFGPGTRLTVL.